The 4 T cell receptor beta chains given below trace back to one sample, sequenced in a study of T-cell reconstitution after alpha-beta-depleted transplantation in children (dated by TCRdb to the mid-2010s). Per the publication, the treatment or condition label means: allogeneic hematopoietic cell transplantation with graft depleted of TCRalphabeta T cells and CD19 B cells. Library prep was done by PCR. TCRdb records Illumina HiSeq 2500 as the sequencer. To normalize quantification of the TCRbeta repertoire, the TCR libraries were built with molecular barcoding that relied on unique molecular identifiers. Starting from the raw public reads, TCRdb applied fastp trimming at Q25, assembled clones with MiXCR and retained in-frame beta chains. Records with the same CDR3 protein are collapsed into one entry carrying the most frequent genes and DNA. This sample holds 200,000 or so distinct CDR3 sequences; roughly 7% were observed only once. The ten biggest clones cover 4.5% to 6.5% of the sample.

The sample was PBMCs, taken before TCRalphabeta/CD19-depleted stem cell transplant. The receptors derive from a boy aged 2-9 years with acute lymphoblastic leukemia, due to receive a stem cell transplant.

This clonotype came up many times. The rearrangement joins TRBV13 to TRBJ2-3; D is uncertain. V was trimmed by 5 bases and J by 4 bases, leaving 16 bases between them. Germline V gene lookup returns CDR1 PRHDT and CDR2 FYEKMQ (reference sequence). The CDR3 totals 15 residues. DNA for the CDR3: TGTGCCAGCAGCCAGGCGAGGACGTCCCCAGATACGCAGTATTTT. Amino acids: CASSQARTSPDTQYF.

This clonotype was observed many times. The chain carries TRBV5-5 and TRBJ2-1; unclear D gene. Germline-derived CDR1 and CDR2 are SGHKS and YYEKEE (reference sequence). V gave up 3 bases and J gave up 2 bases, with 12 bases separating them. The CDR3 length is 15 residues. The DNA for the CDR3 is TGTGCCAGCAGCTGGTCTCTGCAACCCTACAATGAGCAGTTCTTC. Protein product: CASSWSLQPYNEQFF.

This clonotype was recorded many times. The chain has TRBV20-1 and TRBJ2-3, with 12 bases identical to TRBD2. This CDR3 contains 14 residues. J was trimmed by 3 bases and V by 5 bases; bases with no gene match: 3. Germline loops: CDR1 DFQATT, CDR2 SNEGSKA (reference sequence). CDR3 in DNA: TGCAGTGCTCCGACTAGCGGGGGAACAGATACGCAGTATTTT. Its translation is CSAPTSGGTDTQYF.

The chain carries TRBV30 and TRBJ2-1, with 9 bases fitting TRBD2. CDR1 and CDR2 from the germline V gene are GTSNPN and SVGIG (reference sequence). This CDR3 region has 15 residues. J gave up 4 bases and V 4 bases, and 8 bases lay outside the gene matches. CDR3 amino acids: CAWTRLAEIYNEQFF. CDR3 DNA: TGTGCCTGGACAAGACTAGCGGAAATTTACAATGAGCAGTTCTTC.